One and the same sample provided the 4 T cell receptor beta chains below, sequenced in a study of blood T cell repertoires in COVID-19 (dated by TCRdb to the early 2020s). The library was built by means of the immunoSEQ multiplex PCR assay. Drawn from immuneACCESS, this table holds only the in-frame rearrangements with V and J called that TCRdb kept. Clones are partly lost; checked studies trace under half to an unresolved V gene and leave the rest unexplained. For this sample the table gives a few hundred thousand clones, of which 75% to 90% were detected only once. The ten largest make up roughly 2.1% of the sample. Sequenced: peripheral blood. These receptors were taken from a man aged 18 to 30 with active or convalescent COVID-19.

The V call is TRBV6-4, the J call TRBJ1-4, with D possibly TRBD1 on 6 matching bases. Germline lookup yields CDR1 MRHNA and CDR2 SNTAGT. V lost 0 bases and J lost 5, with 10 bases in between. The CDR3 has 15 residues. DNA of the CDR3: TGTGCCAGCAGTGACTCCGGACAGCCAAATGAAAAACTGTTTTTT. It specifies CASSDSGQPNEKLFF.

CDR3 sequence (DNA): TGTGCCAGTAGTATAGGGCGACCGGGCTACGAGCAGTACTTC. This gives the protein CASSIGRPGYEQYF. The chain carries TRBV19 and TRBJ2-7; no clear D gene. In germline, CDR1 is LNHDA, CDR2 SQIVND (reference sequence). The CDR3 consists of 14 residues. V shed 1 base and J shed 3 bases, with 10 bases lying between them.

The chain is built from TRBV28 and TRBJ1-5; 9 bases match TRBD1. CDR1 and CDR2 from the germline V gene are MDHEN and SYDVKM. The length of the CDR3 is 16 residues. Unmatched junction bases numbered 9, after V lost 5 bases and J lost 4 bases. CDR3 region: CASSPPRGQGNQPQHF. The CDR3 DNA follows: TGTGCCAGCAGTCCCCCCCGAGGACAGGGGAATCAGCCCCAGCATTTT.

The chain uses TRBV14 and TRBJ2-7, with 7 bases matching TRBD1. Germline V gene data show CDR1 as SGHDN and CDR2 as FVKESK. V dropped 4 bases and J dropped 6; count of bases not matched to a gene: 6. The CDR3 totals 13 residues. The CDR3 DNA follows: TGTGCCAGCAGCCTGTGGACAGGACGCGAGCAGTACTTC. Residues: CASSLWTGREQYF.